The 11 T cell receptor beta chains listed next were all sequenced from one sample in a study of monozygotic twins with inflammatory bowel disease (dated by TCRdb to about 2019). Libraries came from 5' RACE. The sequencer listed for this sample is Illumina HiSeq 2500. One entry per CDR3 protein sequence results from the TCRdb reprocessing of the reads, with DNA left out. This sample's table has entries for about 160,000 distinct CDR3 sequences. The top ten clones comprise around 2.8% of the sample. Material for sequencing was blood. Receptors were obtained from a human donor with ulcerative colitis or Crohn's disease, or a healthy co-twin of an affected twin (not recorded which).

J is TRBJ2-1 and V is TRBV5-1; the TCRdb D gene call, TRBD1, has no DNA to confirm it. The CDR3 extends over 13 amino acids. The germline V gene encodes CDR1 SGHRS and CDR2 YFSETQ. CDR3 sequence: CASSLVGGYEQFF.

The chain combines TRBV5-1 with TRBJ2-5. The length of the CDR3 is 13 residues. Germline CDR1 reads SGHRS; CDR2 reads YFSETQ. The CDR3 loop is CASSLVSRETQYF.

The gene calls are TRBV29-1 and TRBJ2-1. CDR1 and CDR2 from the germline V gene are SQVTM and ANQGSEA. CDR3 length: 12 amino acids. This CDR3 is CSVGISYNEQFF.

The chain employs TRBV12-3 or TRBV12-4 and TRBJ1-1; TCRdb returns TRBD1, unconfirmable since there is no DNA. The CDR3 loop spans 20 amino acids. The CDR3 region is CASSFPIAPGTGRVGTEAFF.

This sequence joins TRBV6-5 and TRBJ2-1; the D call of TRBD1 rests on TCRdb alone, since no DNA is present to check it. The CDR3 sequence is 16 residues long. CDR1 and CDR2 (germline): MNHEY, SVGAGI. CDR3 in amino acids: CASSYAGTGRYNEQFF.

J is TRBJ2-7 and V is TRBV10-3. Germline V gene sequence: CDR1 ENHRY, CDR2 SYGVKD. The CDR3 is 13 amino acids. The CDR3 region is CAISEFSFPEQYF.

Here the CDR3 reads CASSQVSGRLSYEQYF. The J gene is TRBJ2-7, the V gene TRBV4-1; TCRdb designates TRBD2, a call that cannot be tested without DNA. The CDR3 runs 16 residues. Germline-derived CDR1 and CDR2 are MGHRA and YSYEKL.

V is TRBV20-1 and J is TRBJ2-3; checking the TCRdb D call of TRBD1 is not possible without DNA. The CDR3 extends over 14 amino acids. The germline gives CDR1 DFQATT, CDR2 SNEGSKA (reference sequence). Here the CDR3 reads CSARTGRGTDTQYF.

The chain couples TRBV6-1 to TRBJ1-2. The CDR3 runs 11 residues. CDR1 MNHNS and CDR2 SASEGT come from the germline V gene. The CDR3 loop is CASSVIYGYTF.

This chain joins TRBV5-1 and TRBJ2-2; TCRdb names TRBD2, which stays unverified in the absence of DNA. The CDR3 runs 15 residues. CDR1 is SGHRS, CDR2 YFSETQ, per germline. CDR3 sequence reads: CASSQSGANTGELFF.

The chain is built from TRBV19 and TRBJ1-5; TCRdb's assignment of TRBD1 cannot be checked, as there is no DNA. The CDR3 length is 15 residues. CDR1 is LNHDA and CDR2 is SQIVND in the germline V gene (reference sequence). CDR3: CASSIEGGGDQPQHF.